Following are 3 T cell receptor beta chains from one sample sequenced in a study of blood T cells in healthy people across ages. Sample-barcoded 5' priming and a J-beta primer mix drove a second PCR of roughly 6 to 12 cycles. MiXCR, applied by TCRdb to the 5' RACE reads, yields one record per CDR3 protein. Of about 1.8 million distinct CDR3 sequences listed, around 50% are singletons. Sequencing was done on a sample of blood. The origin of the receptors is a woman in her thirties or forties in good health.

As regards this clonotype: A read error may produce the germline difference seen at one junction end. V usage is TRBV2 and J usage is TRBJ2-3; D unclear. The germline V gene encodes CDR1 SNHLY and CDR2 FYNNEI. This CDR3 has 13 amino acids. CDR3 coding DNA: TGTGCCGGCAGTTCCCAGGATACAGATACGCAGTATTTT. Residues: CAGSSQDTDTQYF.

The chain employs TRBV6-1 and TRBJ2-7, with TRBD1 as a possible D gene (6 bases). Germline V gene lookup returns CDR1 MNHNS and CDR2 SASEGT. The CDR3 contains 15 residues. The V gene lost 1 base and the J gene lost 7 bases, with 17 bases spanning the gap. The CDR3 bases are TGTGCCAGCAGTGAAGTTAACAGGGCCTACAATGAGCAGTACTTC. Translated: CASSEVNRAYNEQYF.

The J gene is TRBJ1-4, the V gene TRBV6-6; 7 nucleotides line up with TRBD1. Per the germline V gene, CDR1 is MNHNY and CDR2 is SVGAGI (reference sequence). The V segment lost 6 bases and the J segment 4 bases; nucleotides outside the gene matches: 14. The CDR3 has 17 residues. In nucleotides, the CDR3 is TGTGCCAGCAGACACTACCCCAAGGGGGCCCTTAATGAAAAACTGTTTTTT. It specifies CASRHYPKGALNEKLFF.